Listed below are T cell receptor beta chains from one sample, sequenced in a study of metastatic and nonmetastatic thyroid tumors. TCRdb re-clonotyped the PCR reads via MiXCR. The data contain 40,000 to 55,000 clones, around a sixth of them seen just once; the ten biggest clones take up 2.5% to 3%. The sample taken for sequencing was blood. Source of these receptors: a female donor with papillary thyroid cancer or a benign thyroid nodule (not recorded which). Some clones in this sample may be carry-over from other donors' samples. CDR3s include the opening cysteine and the closing phenylalanine or tryptophan.

V	J	CDR3
TRBV5-8	TRBJ1-5	CASSPRTAGDQPQHF
TRBV27	TRBJ2-7	CASSPPPSGGRSSYEQYF
TRBV11-2	TRBJ1-2	CASSLRQGCVYTF
TRBV13	TRBJ1-1	CASSSRVFGTANTEAFF
TRBV15	TRBJ1-2	CATSRDRASYGYTF
TRBV7-2	TRBJ2-7	CASSYLLGSLHEQYF
TRBV15	TRBJ2-3	CATSGEWGGTDTQYF
TRBV28	TRBJ2-5	CASSFSTPAIQETQYF
TRBV20-1	TRBJ1-2	CSASGHRANYGYTF
TRBV27	TRBJ2-1	CASSLQGASYNEQFF
TRBV4-1	TRBJ2-2	CASSRDRTNTGELFF
TRBV11-3	TRBJ2-1	CASSLEGRTSDEQFF
TRBV6-6	TRBJ1-1	CASSYLNRVRGTEAFF
TRBV6-1	TRBJ1-2	CASTSANYGYTF
TRBV19	TRBJ1-1	CASTDFEGNTEAFF
TRBV11-2	TRBJ1-2	CASKGQGFYGYTF
TRBV6-1	TRBJ2-7	CASTDTRDWEQYF
TRBV7-2	TRBJ1-5	CASSSTQSNQPQHF
TRBV10-3	TRBJ1-2	CAISESGGRTGGYTF
TRBV20-1	TRBJ2-7	CSARGGRALDYQYF